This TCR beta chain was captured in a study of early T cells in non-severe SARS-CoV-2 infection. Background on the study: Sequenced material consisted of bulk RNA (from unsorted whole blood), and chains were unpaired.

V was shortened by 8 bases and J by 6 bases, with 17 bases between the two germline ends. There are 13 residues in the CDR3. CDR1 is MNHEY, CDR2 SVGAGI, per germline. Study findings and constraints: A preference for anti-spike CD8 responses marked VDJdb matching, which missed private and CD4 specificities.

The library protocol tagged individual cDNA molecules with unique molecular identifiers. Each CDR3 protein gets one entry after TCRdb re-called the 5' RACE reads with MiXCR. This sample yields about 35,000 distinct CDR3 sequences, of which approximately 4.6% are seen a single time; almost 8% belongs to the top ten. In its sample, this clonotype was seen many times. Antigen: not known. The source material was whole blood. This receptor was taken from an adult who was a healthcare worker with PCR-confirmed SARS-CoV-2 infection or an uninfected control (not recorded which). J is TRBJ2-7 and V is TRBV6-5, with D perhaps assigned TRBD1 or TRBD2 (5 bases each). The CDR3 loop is CASSGTEVAEQYF. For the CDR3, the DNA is TGTGCCAGCTCGGGGACCGAAGTTGCCGAGCAGTACTTC.